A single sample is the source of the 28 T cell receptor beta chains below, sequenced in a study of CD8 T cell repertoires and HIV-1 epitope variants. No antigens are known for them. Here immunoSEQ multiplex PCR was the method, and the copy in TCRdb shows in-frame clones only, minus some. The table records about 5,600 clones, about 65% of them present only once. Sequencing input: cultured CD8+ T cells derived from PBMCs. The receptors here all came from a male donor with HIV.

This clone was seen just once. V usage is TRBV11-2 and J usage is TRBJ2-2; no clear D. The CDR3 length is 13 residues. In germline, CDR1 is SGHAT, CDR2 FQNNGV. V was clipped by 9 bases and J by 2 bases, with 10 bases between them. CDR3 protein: CASRVLNTGELFF. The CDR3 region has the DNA TGTGCCAGTCGGGTCCTAAACACCGGGGAGCTGTTTTTT.

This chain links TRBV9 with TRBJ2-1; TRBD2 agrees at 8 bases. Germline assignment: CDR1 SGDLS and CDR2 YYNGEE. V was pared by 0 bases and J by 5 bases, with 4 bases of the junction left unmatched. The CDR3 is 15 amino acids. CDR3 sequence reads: CASSVGTSHDNEQFF. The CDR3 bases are TGTGCCAGCAGCGTAGGGACTAGCCATGACAATGAGCAGTTCTTC. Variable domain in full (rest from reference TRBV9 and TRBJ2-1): DSGVTQTPKHLITATGQRVTLRCSPRSGDLSVYWYQQSLDQGLQFLIQYYNGEERAKGNILERFSAQQFPDLHSELNLSSLELGDSALYFCASSVGTSHDNEQFFGPGTRLTVL.

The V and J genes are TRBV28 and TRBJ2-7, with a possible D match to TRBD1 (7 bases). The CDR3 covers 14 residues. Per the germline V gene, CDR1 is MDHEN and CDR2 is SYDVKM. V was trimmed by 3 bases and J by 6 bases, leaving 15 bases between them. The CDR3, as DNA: TGTGCCAGCAGTTTTTCTCAGGGGGGCGGCGAGCAGTACTTC. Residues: CASSFSQGGGEQYF.

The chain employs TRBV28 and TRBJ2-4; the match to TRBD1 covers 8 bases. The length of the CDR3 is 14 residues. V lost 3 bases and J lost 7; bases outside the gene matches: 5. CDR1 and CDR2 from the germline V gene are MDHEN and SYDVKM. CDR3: CASSLTRQGNIQYF. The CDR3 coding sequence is TGTGCCAGCAGTTTGACGCGACAGGGGAACATTCAGTACTTC.

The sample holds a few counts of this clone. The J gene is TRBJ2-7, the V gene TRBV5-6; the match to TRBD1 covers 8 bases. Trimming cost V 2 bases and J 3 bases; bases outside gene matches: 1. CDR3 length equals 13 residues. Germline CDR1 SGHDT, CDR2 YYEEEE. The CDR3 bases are TGTGCCAGCAGCTTACAGGGGGACTACGAGCAGTACTTC. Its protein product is CASSLQGDYEQYF.

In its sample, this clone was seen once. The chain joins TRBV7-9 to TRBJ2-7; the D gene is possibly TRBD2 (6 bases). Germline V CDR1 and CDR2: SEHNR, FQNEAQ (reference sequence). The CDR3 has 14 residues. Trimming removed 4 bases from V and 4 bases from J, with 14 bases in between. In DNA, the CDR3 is TGTGCCAGCAGCTGGGTAGCGGAGGGATACGAGCAGTACTTC. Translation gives CASSWVAEGYEQYF.

The CDR3, as DNA: TGTGCCAGCAGCCGGGACAGGGGAGAGACCCAGTACTTC. It specifies CASSRDRGETQYF. V is TRBV6-1 and J is TRBJ2-5, with 10 bases matching TRBD1. Per the germline V gene, CDR1 is MNHNS and CDR2 is SASEGT. CDR3 length equals 13 residues. The V segment lost 6 bases and the J segment 4 bases; nucleotides outside the gene matches: 2.

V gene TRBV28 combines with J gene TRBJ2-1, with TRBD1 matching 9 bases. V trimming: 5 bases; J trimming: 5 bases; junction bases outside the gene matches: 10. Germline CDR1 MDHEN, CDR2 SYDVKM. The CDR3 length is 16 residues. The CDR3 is CASSPARGTGNNEQFF. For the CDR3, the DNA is TGTGCCAGCAGTCCTGCAAGGGGGACAGGGAACAATGAGCAGTTCTTC.

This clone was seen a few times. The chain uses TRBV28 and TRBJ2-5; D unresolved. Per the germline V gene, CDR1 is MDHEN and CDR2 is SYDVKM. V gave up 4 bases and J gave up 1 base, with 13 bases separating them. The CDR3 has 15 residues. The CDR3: CASSSPDMSQETQYF. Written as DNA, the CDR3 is TGTGCCAGCAGTTCCCCTGACATGTCCCAAGAGACCCAGTACTTC.

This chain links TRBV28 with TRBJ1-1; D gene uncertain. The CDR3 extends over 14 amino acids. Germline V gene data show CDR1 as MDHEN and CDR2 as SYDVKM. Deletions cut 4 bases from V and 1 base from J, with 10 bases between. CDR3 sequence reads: CASSWTLRNTEAFF. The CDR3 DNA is TGTGCCAGCAGTTGGACCCTTCGGAACACTGAAGCTTTCTTT.

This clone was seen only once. The CDR3 here is CAGSSQSPGQPGELFF. In DNA, the CDR3 is TGTGCCGGCTCCTCCCAATCCCCCGGACAGCCCGGGGAGCTGTTTTTT. The chain links TRBV7-9 to TRBJ2-2, with D perhaps TRBD1 (6 bases). The V and J ends lost 11 bases and 6 bases respectively, with 25 bases between them. This CDR3 contains 16 residues. Germline CDR1 is SEHNR and CDR2 is FQNEAQ (reference sequence).

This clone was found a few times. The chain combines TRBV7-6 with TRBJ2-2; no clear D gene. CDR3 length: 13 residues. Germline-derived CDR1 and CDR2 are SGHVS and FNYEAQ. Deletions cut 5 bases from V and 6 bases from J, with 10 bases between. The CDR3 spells CASSVSIPGELFF. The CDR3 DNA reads TGTGCCAGCAGCGTCAGTATCCCCGGGGAGCTGTTTTTT.

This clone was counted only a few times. Here the CDR3 DNA reads TGTGCCAGCAGTTTAGGGCAGGGGAGGTATGGCTACACCTTC. It translates to CASSLGQGRYGYTF. The V and J genes are TRBV27 and TRBJ1-2; the D gene is possibly TRBD1 (6 bases). Trimming stripped 2 bases from V and 5 bases from J, with 12 bases between. The CDR3 contains 14 residues. From germline, CDR1 is MNHEY and CDR2 SMNVEV (reference sequence).

CDR3 sequence: CASSLVWTLNTGELFF. The CDR3 DNA sequence: TGTGCCAGCAGCTTGGTCTGGACTCTAAACACCGGGGAGCTGTTTTTT. J is TRBJ2-2 and V is TRBV5-4, with D possibly matching TRBD2 (5 bases). The V gene's germline CDR1 is SGHNT and CDR2 YYREEE (reference sequence). This CDR3 has 16 amino acids. With 0 bases removed from V and 2 bases from J, the gap between germline ends came to 11 bases.

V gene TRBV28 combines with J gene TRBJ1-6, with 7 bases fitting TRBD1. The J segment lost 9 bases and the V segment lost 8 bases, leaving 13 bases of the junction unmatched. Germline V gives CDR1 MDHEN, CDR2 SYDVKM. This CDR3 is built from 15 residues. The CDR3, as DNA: TGTGCCAGCGTCGACCGGGACAGAGGCGGTTCACCCCTCCACTTT. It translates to CASVDRDRGGSPLHF.

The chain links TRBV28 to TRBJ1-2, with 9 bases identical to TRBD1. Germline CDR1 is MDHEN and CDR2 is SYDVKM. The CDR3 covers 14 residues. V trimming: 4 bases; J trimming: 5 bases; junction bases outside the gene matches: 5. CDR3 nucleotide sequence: TGTGCCAGCAGTTACTCCGGGACAGGGTATGGCTACACCTTC. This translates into CASSYSGTGYGYTF.

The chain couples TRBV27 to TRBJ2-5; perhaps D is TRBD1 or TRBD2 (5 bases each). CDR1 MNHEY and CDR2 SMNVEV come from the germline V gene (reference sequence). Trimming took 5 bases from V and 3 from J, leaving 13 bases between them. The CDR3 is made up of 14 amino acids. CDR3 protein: CASSPWDLEETQYF. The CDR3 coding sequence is TGTGCCAGCAGTCCATGGGACCTAGAAGAGACCCAGTACTTC.

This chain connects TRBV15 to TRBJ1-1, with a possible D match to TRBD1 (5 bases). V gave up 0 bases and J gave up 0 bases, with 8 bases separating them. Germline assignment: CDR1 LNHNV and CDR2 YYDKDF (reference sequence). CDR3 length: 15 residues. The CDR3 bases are TGTGCCACCAGCAGAGATAGGGGCGTGAACACTGAAGCTTTCTTT. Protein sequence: CATSRDRGVNTEAFF.

CDR3 nucleotide sequence: TGTGCCAGCAGTTTAGGGACAGGGTACAATGAGCAGTTCTTC. Translating gives CASSLGTGYNEQFF. V and J are TRBV27 and TRBJ2-1, with TRBD1 matching over 9 bases. Germline lookup yields CDR1 MNHEY and CDR2 SMNVEV (reference sequence). The V and J ends lost 2 bases and 4 bases, in that order; junction bases with no gene match: 0. The length of the CDR3 is 14 residues.

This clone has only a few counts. This CDR3 is CASSFQGQKDTEAFF. CDR3 in DNA: TGTGCCAGCAGTTTTCAGGGGCAGAAGGACACTGAAGCTTTCTTT. This rearrangement joins TRBV28 to TRBJ1-1; tentative D call: TRBD1 (6 bases). CDR1 and CDR2 (germline): MDHEN, SYDVKM. Trimming took off 3 bases at V and 3 bases at J, with 14 bases between the two ends. This CDR3 has 15 residues.

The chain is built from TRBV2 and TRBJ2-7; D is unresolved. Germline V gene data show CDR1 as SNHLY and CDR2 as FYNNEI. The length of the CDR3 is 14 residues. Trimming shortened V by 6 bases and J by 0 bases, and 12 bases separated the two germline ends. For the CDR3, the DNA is TGTGCCAGCAGGGCACAGAGCAGCTCCTACGAGCAGTACTTC. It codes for CASRAQSSSYEQYF.

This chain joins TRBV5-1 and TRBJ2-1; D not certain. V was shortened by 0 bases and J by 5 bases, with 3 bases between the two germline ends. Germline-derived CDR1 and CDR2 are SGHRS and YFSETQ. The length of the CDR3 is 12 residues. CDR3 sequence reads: CASSLENNEQFF. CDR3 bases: TGCGCCAGCAGCTTGGAGAACAATGAGCAGTTCTTC.

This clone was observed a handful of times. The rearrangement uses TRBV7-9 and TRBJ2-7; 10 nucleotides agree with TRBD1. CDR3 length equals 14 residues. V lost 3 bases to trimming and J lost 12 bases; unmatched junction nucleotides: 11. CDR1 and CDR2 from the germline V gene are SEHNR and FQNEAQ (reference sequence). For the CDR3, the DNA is TGTGCCAGCAGCTTGGACCGGGACAGGGGATCTGGGTACTTC. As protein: CASSLDRDRGSGYF.

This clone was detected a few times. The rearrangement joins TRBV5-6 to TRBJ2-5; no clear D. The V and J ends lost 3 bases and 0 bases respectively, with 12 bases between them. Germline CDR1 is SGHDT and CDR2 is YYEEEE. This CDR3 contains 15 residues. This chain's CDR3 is CASSSTITYQETQYF. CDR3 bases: TGTGCCAGCAGCTCAACTATCACGTACCAAGAGACCCAGTACTTC.

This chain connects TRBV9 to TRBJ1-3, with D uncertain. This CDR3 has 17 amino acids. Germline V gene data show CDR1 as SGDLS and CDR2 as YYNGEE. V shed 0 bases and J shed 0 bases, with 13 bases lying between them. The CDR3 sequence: CASSVGGMAASGNTIYF. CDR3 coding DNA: TGTGCCAGCAGCGTAGGAGGGATGGCGGCCTCTGGAAACACCATATATTTT. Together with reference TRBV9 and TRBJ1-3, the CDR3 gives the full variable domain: DSGVTQTPKHLITATGQRVTLRCSPRSGDLSVYWYQQSLDQGLQFLIQYYNGEERAKGNILERFSAQQFPDLHSELNLSSLELGDSALYFCASSVGGMAASGNTIYFGEGSWLTVV.

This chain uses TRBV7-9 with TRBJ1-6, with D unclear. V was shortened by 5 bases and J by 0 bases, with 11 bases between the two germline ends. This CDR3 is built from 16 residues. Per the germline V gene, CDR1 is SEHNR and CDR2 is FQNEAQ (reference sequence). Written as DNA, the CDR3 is TGTGCCAGCAGCACAGCGATTAGCTCCTATAATTCACCCCTCCACTTT. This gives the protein CASSTAISSYNSPLHF.

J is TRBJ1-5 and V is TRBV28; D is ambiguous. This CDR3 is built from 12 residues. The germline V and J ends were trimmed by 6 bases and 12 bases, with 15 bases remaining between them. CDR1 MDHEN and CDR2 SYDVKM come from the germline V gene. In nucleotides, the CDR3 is TGTGCCAGCAGCCTAGTTGAGGGTTACCAGCATTTT. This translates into CASSLVEGYQHF. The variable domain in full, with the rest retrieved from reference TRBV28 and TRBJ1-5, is DVKVTQSSRYLVKRTGEKVFLECVQDMDHENMFWYRQDPGLGLRLIYFSYDVKMKEKGDIPEGYSVSREKKERFSLILESASTNQTSMYLCASSLVEGYQHFGDGTRLSIL.

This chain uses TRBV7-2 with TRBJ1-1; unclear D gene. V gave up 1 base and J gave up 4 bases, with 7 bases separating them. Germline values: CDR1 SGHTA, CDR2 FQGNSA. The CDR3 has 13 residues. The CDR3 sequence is CASSLEEGTEAFF. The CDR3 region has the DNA TGTGCCAGCAGCTTAGAGGAGGGCACTGAAGCTTTCTTT.